This section outlines one T cell receptor (beta chain) sequence together with its context. Its specificity is not known. The sample comes from a study of blood T cells in healthy people across ages. Findings of the study overall: Naive T cell percentage showed a strong correlation with TCR beta diversity.

Sample-barcoded 5' priming and a J-beta primer mix drove a second PCR of roughly 6 to 12 cycles. Every cDNA was tagged by a template-switch adaptor with 12 random nucleotides. TCRdb ran MiXCR on the 5' RACE reads and lists one entry per CDR3 protein. This sample yields hundreds of thousands of distinct CDR3 sequences, of which roughly 50% are seen a single time; approximately 21% belongs to the top ten. Sequenced sample: blood. This receptor was taken from a man aged 30 to 39 in good health.

CDR3 region: CASRALQGAGGYTF. The CDR3, as DNA: TGTGCCAGCAGAGCCTTACAGGGGGCGGGAGGCTACACCTTC. The chain joins TRBV2 to TRBJ1-2; 9 bases are a match to TRBD1. In germline, CDR1 is SNHLY, CDR2 FYNNEI. Unmatched junction bases numbered 10, after V lost 6 bases and J lost 8 bases. This CDR3 has 14 residues.